Shown below are 19 T cell receptor beta chains from a single sample sequenced in a study of cytomegalovirus exposure and HLA in healthy donors. The primer mix had 60 Vbeta and 13 Jbeta primers. Data came from immunoSEQ multiplex PCR; TCRdb stores just in-frame clones and leaves some out. The sample lists 210,000 or so clones, around 87% occurring once. The source material was PBMCs. Receptors were obtained from a man under 40 in good health and CMV-seronegative.

The chain has TRBV6-5 and TRBJ1-2, with TRBD1 matching over 8 bases. The CDR3 has 16 amino acids. With 1 base clipped from V and 6 bases from J, the junction kept 10 bases outside the gene matches. Germline V gene data show CDR1 as MNHEY and CDR2 as SVGAGI. The CDR3 bases are TGTGCCAGCAGTTACTTCGTCGCGGCAGGGGGCGATGGCTACACCTTC. This codes for CASSYFVAAGGDGYTF.

This chain joins TRBV7-8 and TRBJ1-3; maybe TRBD1 (5 bases). Trimming pared 6 bases from V and 1 base from J, leaving 7 bases between. The CDR3 is made up of 13 amino acids. Germline loops: CDR1 SGHVS, CDR2 FQNEAQ. CDR3 nucleotide sequence: TGTGCCAGCAGGGACAATTCTGGAAACACCATATATTTT. Its protein is CASRDNSGNTIYF.

The rearrangement joins TRBV2 to TRBJ2-2; TRBD2 agrees at 11 bases. The V gene end was trimmed by 7 bases and the J gene end by 0 bases; junction bases not matched to a gene: 10. The germline gives CDR1 SNHLY, CDR2 FYNNEI. The CDR3 length is 18 residues. The CDR3 here is CASTVGSGRASNTGELFF. The CDR3 DNA reads TGTGCCAGCACCGTCGGTAGCGGGAGGGCCTCGAACACCGGGGAGCTGTTTTTT.

The CDR3 reads CASSQDGTSSYNEQFF. CDR3 coding DNA: TGCGCCAGCAGCCAAGATGGGACTAGCTCCTACAATGAGCAGTTCTTC. This sequence joins TRBV4-1 and TRBJ2-1; TRBD2 matches 8 bases. The CDR3 has 16 residues. The J segment lost 0 bases and the V segment lost 0 bases, leaving 1 base of the junction unmatched. CDR1 is MGHRA, CDR2 YSYEKL, per germline.

The CDR3 spells CASSPLDKTVHNSPLHF. The CDR3 nucleotides are TGTGCCAGCTCACCGCTCGACAAGACAGTTCATAATTCACCCCTCCACTTT. V is TRBV18 and J is TRBJ1-6, with D perhaps TRBD1 (5 bases). The germline V and J ends were trimmed by 3 bases and 5 bases, with 17 bases remaining between them. CDR1 KGHSH and CDR2 LQKENI come from the germline V gene. CDR3 length equals 17 residues. The entire variable domain, with the rest obtained from reference TRBV18 and TRBJ1-6, is as follows: NAGVMQNPRHLVRRRGQEARLRCSPMKGHSHVYWYRQLPEEGLKFMVYLQKENIIDESGMPKERFSAEFPKEGPSILRIQQVVRGDSAAYFCASSPLDKTVHNSPLHFGNGTRLTVT.

This clone occurred once. The chain is built from TRBV5-1 and TRBJ2-5; D is possibly TRBD1 (6 bases). This CDR3 has 16 residues. CDR1 and CDR2 (germline): SGHRS, YFSETQ. With 5 bases removed from V and 2 bases from J, the gap between germline ends came to 19 bases. The CDR3 is CASRTRGWGSQETQYF. The CDR3 DNA reads TGCGCCAGCAGGACGAGGGGGTGGGGGTCTCAAGAGACCCAGTACTTC.

The chain is built from TRBV2 and TRBJ2-7; 8 bases map to TRBD1. Losses at the gene ends were 7 bases for V and 3 bases for J; bases not matched to a gene: 14. The germline V gene encodes CDR1 SNHLY and CDR2 FYNNEI. The CDR3 is made up of 16 amino acids. This CDR3 reads CASMGAGGPLDYEQYF. The DNA for the CDR3 is TGTGCCAGCATGGGGGCAGGGGGCCCTCTGGACTACGAGCAGTACTTC.

In the case of this clone: Germline is not matched at one junction end, which may reflect a read error. This sample also contains other DNA sequences that code for the same CDR3. This sequence joins TRBV19 and TRBJ1-6; weak D call: TRBD1 (5 bases). The length of the CDR3 is 14 residues. CDR1 is LNHDA and CDR2 is SQIVND in the germline V gene (reference sequence). This CDR3 reads CASRNTGPNSPLHF. The CDR3 coding sequence is TGTGCCAGTAGAAATACAGGACCTAATTCGCCCCTCCACTTT.

V is TRBV5-6 and J is TRBJ2-1, with TRBD1 as a possible D gene (5 bases). The CDR3 is 11 residues long. CDR1 is SGHDT, CDR2 YYEEEE, per germline. The V gene lost 4 bases and the J gene lost 11 bases, with 10 bases spanning the gap. CDR3 in DNA: TGTGCCAGCAGCGGTCCAGGGAAGCAGTTCTTC. This translates into CASSGPGKQFF.

The sample holds one count of this clone. V and J are TRBV19 and TRBJ1-2; 7 positions match TRBD1. CDR3 length equals 14 residues. The germline CDR1 and CDR2 sequences are LNHDA and SQIVND (reference sequence). The V segment lost 8 bases and the J segment 6 bases; nucleotides outside the gene matches: 12. DNA of the CDR3: TGTGCCAGTGAGGACAGGTTGACCTACAATGGCTACACCTTC. It specifies CASEDRLTYNGYTF.

The gene calls are TRBV5-4 and TRBJ2-5, with 14 positions matching TRBD2. Germline V gene sequence: CDR1 SGHNT, CDR2 YYREEE (reference sequence). V gave up 4 bases and J gave up 4 bases; unmatched junction bases: 6. CDR3 length: 16 residues. The CDR3 DNA follows: TGTGCCAGCAGCCCCGGGACTAGCGGGAGTAGAGAGACCCAGTACTTC. Its translation is CASSPGTSGSRETQYF.

The chain couples TRBV7-2 to TRBJ2-1, with D perhaps TRBD2 (7 bases). The ends were cut back, 6 bases at V and 5 bases at J, with 20 bases in the middle. The germline V gene has CDR1 SGHTA and CDR2 FQGNSA. CDR3 length: 16 amino acids. CDR3 sequence reads: CASRRGRGGRDNEQFF. CDR3 DNA sequence: TGTGCCAGCAGACGAGGTAGGGGGGGGCGGGACAATGAGCAGTTCTTC.

This chain connects TRBV18 to TRBJ1-2; 11 nucleotides line up with TRBD1. The V gene end was trimmed by 2 bases and the J gene end by 3 bases; junction bases not matched to a gene: 11. Germline values: CDR1 KGHSH, CDR2 LQKENI. The CDR3 loop spans 18 amino acids. The CDR3 nucleotides are TGTGCCAGCTCACCAACGGCAGGACAGGGGGCGCTGCACTATGGCTACACCTTC. The encoded protein is CASSPTAGQGALHYGYTF.

The rearrangement links TRBV11-2 to TRBJ2-3; 10 bases line up with TRBD1. This CDR3 has 20 residues. The V and J ends lost 0 bases and 4 bases, in that order; junction bases with no gene match: 16. CDR1 and CDR2 (germline): SGHAT, FQNNGV. Written as DNA, the CDR3 is TGTGCCAGCAGCTTAGAGCCGATATTCCGCTGGACAGGGGGAGCAGATACGCAGTATTTT. Protein: CASSLEPIFRWTGGADTQYF.

This rearrangement joins TRBV5-1 to TRBJ1-1, with no clear D. This CDR3 contains 15 residues. CDR1 and CDR2 (germline): SGHRS, YFSETQ. The germline V and J ends were trimmed by 2 bases and 0 bases, with 11 bases remaining between them. The CDR3 region has the DNA TGCGCCAGCAGCTTTAACAGCCGTGTGAACACTGAAGCTTTCTTT. Translated: CASSFNSRVNTEAFF.

The chain recombines TRBV2 with TRBJ2-1, with 7 positions matching TRBD2. Unmatched junction bases numbered 12, after V lost 9 bases and J lost 4 bases. This CDR3 is 15 amino acids long. The V gene's germline CDR1 is SNHLY and CDR2 FYNNEI. CDR3 nucleotides: TGTGCCAGAGGGCCCGGTCCGGGGGGATACAATGAGCAGTTCTTC. The encoded protein is CARGPGPGGYNEQFF.

The CDR3 sequence is CASSSWTESYEQYF. Here the CDR3 DNA reads TGTGCCAGCAGCTCTTGGACAGAATCCTACGAGCAGTACTTC. The rearrangement links TRBV5-5 to TRBJ2-7; the D gene is possibly TRBD1 (6 bases). This CDR3 has 14 amino acids. Germline CDR1 SGHKS, CDR2 YYEKEE (reference sequence). V was trimmed by 3 bases and J by 1 base, leaving 11 bases between them.

This chain links TRBV27 with TRBJ2-2, with D unresolved. Trimming took off 5 bases at V and 4 bases at J, with 5 bases between the two ends. CDR1 and CDR2 from the germline V gene are MNHEY and SMNVEV (reference sequence). CDR3 length equals 12 residues. CDR3 protein: CASSRVTGELFF. CDR3 nucleotide sequence: TGTGCCAGCAGTCGAGTCACCGGGGAGCTGTTTTTT.

There are a few counts of this clone. This chain connects TRBV11-2 to TRBJ1-3, with unresolved D. The germline V and J ends were trimmed by 4 bases and 0 bases, with 7 bases remaining between them. This CDR3 is 14 amino acids long. Looked up from germline, CDR1 is SGHAT and CDR2 is FQNNGV. The CDR3 nucleotides read TGTGCCAGCAGCTCACATATCTCTGGAAACACCATATATTTT. It is translated as CASSSHISGNTIYF.